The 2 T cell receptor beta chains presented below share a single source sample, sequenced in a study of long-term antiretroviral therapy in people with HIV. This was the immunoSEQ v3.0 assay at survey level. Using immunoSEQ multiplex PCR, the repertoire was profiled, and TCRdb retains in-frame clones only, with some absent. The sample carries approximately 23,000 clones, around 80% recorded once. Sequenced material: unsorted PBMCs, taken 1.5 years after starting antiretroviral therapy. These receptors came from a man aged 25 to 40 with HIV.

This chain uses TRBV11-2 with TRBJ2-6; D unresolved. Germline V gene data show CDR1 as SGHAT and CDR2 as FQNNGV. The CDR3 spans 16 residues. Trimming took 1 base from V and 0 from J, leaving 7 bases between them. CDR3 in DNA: TGTGCCAGCAGCTTAGGGGTGCTCTCTGGGGCCAACGTCCTGACTTTC. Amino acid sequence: CASSLGVLSGANVLTF. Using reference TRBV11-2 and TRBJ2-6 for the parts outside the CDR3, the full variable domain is EAGVAQSPRYKIIEKRQSVAFWCNPISGHATLYWYQQILGQGPKLLIQFQNNGVVDDSQLPKDRFSAERLKGVDSTLKIQPAKLEDSAVYLCASSLGVLSGANVLTFGAGSRLTVL.

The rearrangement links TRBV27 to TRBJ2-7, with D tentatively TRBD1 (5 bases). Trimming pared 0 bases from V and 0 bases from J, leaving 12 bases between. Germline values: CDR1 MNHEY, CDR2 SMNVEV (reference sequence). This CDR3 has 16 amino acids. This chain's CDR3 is CASSLSGAIGSYEQYF. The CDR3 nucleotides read TGTGCCAGCAGTTTATCTGGGGCAATCGGCTCCTACGAGCAGTACTTC.